This T cell receptor beta chain was sequenced for a study of blood T cell repertoires in COVID-19. Sequencing used immunoSEQ multiplex PCR; TCRdb keeps in-frame clones, though not all of them. The sample carries around 200,000 clones, roughly 90% recorded once. Trimming took off 5 bases at V and 0 bases at J, with 20 bases between the two ends. The germline CDR1 and CDR2 sequences are MNHEY and SMNVEV (reference sequence). This CDR3 contains 19 residues. This receptor was obtained from a man aged 18 to 30 with active or convalescent COVID-19. The material sequenced was peripheral blood. V is TRBV27 and J is TRBJ2-6, with a weak D call TRBD1 (6 bases). Here the CDR3 reads CASSPTSGTYLSGANVLTF. In DNA, the CDR3 is TGTGCCAGCAGTCCGACCTCCGGGACATATCTCTCTGGGGCCAACGTCCTGACTTTC. The variable domain in full, with the rest retrieved from reference TRBV27 and TRBJ2-6, is EAQVTQNPRYLITVTGKKLTVTCSQNMNHEYMSWYRQDPGLGLRQIYYSMNVEVTDKGDVPEGYKVSRKEKRNFPLILESPSPNQTSLYFCASSPTSGTYLSGANVLTFGAGSRLTVL.